The subject of this entry is one T cell receptor (beta chain). An end of the junction differs from the germline gene, which may be a read error. These data originate in a study of human thymus T cells. The data were produced by immunoSEQ multiplex PCR, yet TCRdb's version contains in-frame clones alone and is incomplete. Of tens of thousands of clones listed, 94% are singletons. The sample donors, healthy Finnish infants, were having corrective surgery for congenital heart defects. The CDR3 is 13 residues long. Germline CDR1 is MNHEY and CDR2 is SMNVEV (reference sequence). The material sequenced was blood. V gene TRBV27 combines with J gene TRBJ1-6, with D unclear. This TCR came from a boy less than two years old with a congenital heart defect but otherwise immunologically healthy. This chain's CDR3 is CASGFTFNSPLHF. CDR3 bases: TGTGCCAGCGGTTTTACCTTCAATTCACCCCTCCACTTT.